This T cell receptor beta chain was found in a study of Graves' ophthalmopathy and Graves' hyperthyroidism. Study-wide points: In blood, most expanded thyroid clonotypes above 0.001 frequency were also detected. Using a 13-signature model, the authors split ophthalmopathy from stable hyperthyroidism, with roughly 91% sensitivity and around 84% specificity.

A note on this clonotype: Its target is not known.

RNA transcripts were the template, and TCR beta CDR3 regions were amplified from them. Investigators did first-round RT-PCR with HTBI primers, then second-round multiplex PCR. TCRdb re-called the multiplex PCR reads with MiXCR, one entry per CDR3 protein. The repertoire consists of 350,000 to 400,000 distinct CDR3 sequences, with roughly 18% occurring once and the leading ten covering about 1.4%. Exclusion applied to patients with other autoimmune diseases, uncontrolled infections, pregnancy or lactation. This CDR3 has 16 residues. V lost 0 bases to trimming and J lost 10 bases; unmatched junction nucleotides: 9. The germline gives CDR1 MGHRA, CDR2 YSYEKL.

This TCR came from a woman younger than 35 with Graves' ophthalmopathy. Sample: peripheral blood. The chain combines TRBV4-1 with TRBJ1-6; 7 bases line up with TRBD1. CDR3 DNA sequence: TGCGCCAGCAGCCAAGATCAGGGGGGCCCGGGGTCACCCCTCCACTTT. Residues: CASSQDQGGPGSPLHF.